These 13 T cell receptor beta chains came from one sample sequenced in a study of T cells in Graves' hyperthyroidism and ophthalmopathy. TCR beta CDR3 sequences were amplified from RNA transcripts. In the first-round RT-PCR of the TCR CDR3, the HTBI primer set was used. TCRdb processed the multiplex PCR reads anew with MiXCR; each CDR3 protein has one entry. This table has about 210,000 distinct CDR3 sequences, 15% to 20% appearing once. The sequenced sample consisted of blood. These receptor sequences come from a man aged 45-65 years with Graves' hyperthyroidism.

This clonotype was counted ten times or more. The chain is built from TRBV6-2 or TRBV6-3 and TRBJ1-2; no firm D call. Trimming took off 2 bases at V and 5 bases at J, with 6 bases between the two ends. CDR3 length equals 12 residues. The germline gives CDR1 MNHEY, CDR2 SVGEGT. The CDR3 DNA follows: TGTGCCAGCAGTTACGTCGGTTATGGCTACACCTTC. Protein product: CASSYVGYGYTF.

The chain links TRBV5-1 to TRBJ2-6, with D perhaps matching TRBD2 (5 bases). The germline CDR1 and CDR2 sequences are SGHRS and YFSETQ. The CDR3 extends over 17 amino acids. Between the trimmed V and J ends, which lost 0 bases and 1 base, there was a span of 11 bases. CDR3: CASSLATISSGANVLTF. CDR3 DNA sequence: TGCGCCAGCAGCTTGGCGACTATTAGTTCTGGGGCCAACGTCCTGACTTTC.

This chain joins TRBV2 and TRBJ1-6, with 8 positions matching TRBD1. The germline V gene has CDR1 SNHLY and CDR2 FYNNEI. The V gene end was trimmed by 3 bases and the J gene end by 10 bases; junction bases not matched to a gene: 8. The CDR3 loop spans 15 amino acids. This CDR3 is CASSEEQGVRSPLHF. In nucleotides, the CDR3 is TGTGCCAGCAGTGAGGAACAGGGGGTCAGGTCACCCCTCCACTTT. Full variable domain (remainder filled in from reference TRBV2 and TRBJ1-6): EPEVTQTPSHQVTQMGQEVILRCVPISNHLYFYWYRQILGQKVEFLVSFYNNEISEKSEIFDDQFSVERPDGSNFTLKIRSTKLEDSAMYFCASSEEQGVRSPLHFGNGTRLTVT.

As to this clonotype: A much larger clone lies a single base off, so this may be a read error. J is TRBJ2-5 and V is TRBV20-1; 9 nucleotides line up with TRBD2. Germline loops: CDR1 DFQATT, CDR2 SNEGSKA (reference sequence). The CDR3 extends over 14 amino acids. The V segment lost 5 bases and the J segment 5 bases; nucleotides outside the gene matches: 9. In DNA, the CDR3 is TGCAGTGCTCCGGGGCGGGAGGGCCTGGAGACCCAGTACTTC. This encodes CSAPGREGLETQYF.

This clonotype was seen a few times. The chain joins TRBV12-3 or TRBV12-4 to TRBJ2-1; TRBD1 aligns across 7 bases. V shed 7 bases and J 0 bases; nucleotides not matched to a gene: 9. The CDR3 loop spans 16 amino acids. This chain's CDR3 is CASTFRQGSSYNEQFF. CDR3 nucleotide sequence: TGTGCCAGCACCTTCCGACAGGGTAGCTCCTACAATGAGCAGTTCTTC.

Ten or more counts support this clonotype. Being one base from a much bigger clone, this may be a read error. The chain recombines TRBV12-3 or TRBV12-4 with TRBJ2-7, with 11 bases that match TRBD2. The CDR3 is made up of 15 amino acids. V gave up 5 bases and J gave up 3 bases; unmatched junction bases: 6. This chain's CDR3 is CASSRTSGPHYEQYF. Written as DNA, the CDR3 is TGTGCCAGCAGTCGGACTAGCGGGCCGCACTACGAGCAGTACTTC.

Ten or more counts support this clonotype. The chain combines TRBV7-9 with TRBJ2-6; no clear D gene. The CDR3 contains 17 residues. The V and J ends lost 6 bases and 0 bases respectively, with 15 bases between them. Germline-derived CDR1 and CDR2 are SEHNR and FQNEAQ (reference sequence). The CDR3 loop reads CASRSQQSYSGANVLTF. DNA of the CDR3: TGTGCCAGCAGATCCCAGCAGTCCTACTCTGGGGCCAACGTCCTGACTTTC.

J is TRBJ2-3 and V is TRBV6-1; TRBD1 aligns across 7 bases. CDR1 is MNHNS, CDR2 SASEGT, per germline. Germline trimming cut 9 bases from V and 4 bases from J; bases unmatched to any gene: 4. The CDR3 covers 12 residues. The CDR3 loop reads CASNRGPDTQYF. In nucleotides, the CDR3 is TGTGCCAGTAACAGGGGCCCAGATACGCAGTATTTT.

At least ten counts were recorded for this clonotype. This chain joins TRBV27 and TRBJ2-7; D possibly uses TRBD1 or TRBD2 (5 bases each). V was pared by 6 bases and J by 0 bases, with 18 bases between. This CDR3 region has 16 residues. The germline V gene encodes CDR1 MNHEY and CDR2 SMNVEV (reference sequence). This CDR3 reads CASSNGPGPHSYEQYF. The CDR3 nucleotides read TGTGCCAGCAGCAACGGTCCGGGACCCCACTCCTACGAGCAGTACTTC.

This clonotype was observed a few times. The rearrangement joins TRBV7-9 to TRBJ2-7; D assignment may be TRBD1 or TRBD2 (7 bases each). V was trimmed by 8 bases and J by 2 bases, leaving 16 bases between them. This CDR3 is 14 amino acids long. Germline CDR1 and CDR2: SEHNR and FQNEAQ (reference sequence). CDR3 protein: CASGPRGRAYEQYF. The CDR3 nucleotides read TGTGCCAGCGGCCCCAGGGGGAGGGCCTACGAGCAGTACTTC.

A remark on this clonotype: A read error is possible here, since a much larger clone lies one base away. The CDR3 DNA reads TGCGCCAGCAGCTTGGCGCGGGAGAAGTACAATGAGCAGTACTTC. Translating gives CASSLAREKYNEQYF. This chain connects TRBV5-1 to TRBJ2-7; TRBD2 aligns across 7 bases. The V gene's germline CDR1 is SGHRS and CDR2 YFSETQ. The V gene end was trimmed by 0 bases and the J gene end by 7 bases; junction bases not matched to a gene: 10. The CDR3 runs to 15 residues. The full variable domain, rest sourced from reference TRBV5-1 and TRBJ2-7, is KAGVTQTPRYLIKTRGQQVTLSCSPISGHRSVSWYQQTPGQGLQFLFEYFSETQRNKGNFPGRFSGRQFSNSRSEMNVSTLELGDSALYLCASSLAREKYNEQYFGPGTRLTVT.

The sample holds many counts of this clonotype. This rearrangement joins TRBV12-3 or TRBV12-4 to TRBJ2-3; no clear D gene. The CDR3 loop spans 14 amino acids. V was cut by 6 bases and J by 2 bases, with 12 bases left in between. CDR3 amino acids: CASSLNLPTDTQYF. The CDR3 region has the DNA TGTGCCAGCAGCTTAAACCTTCCCACAGATACGCAGTATTTT.

This clonotype was seen repeatedly, ten times or more. This chain uses TRBV28 with TRBJ2-3, with TRBD1 identical over 9 bases. This CDR3 has 14 residues. Germline-derived CDR1 and CDR2 are MDHEN and SYDVKM. V lost 5 bases to trimming and J lost 3 bases; unmatched junction nucleotides: 3. CDR3 region: CASSRDRATDTQYF. CDR3 nucleotide sequence: TGTGCCAGCAGTCGGGACAGGGCTACAGATACGCAGTATTTT. Together with reference TRBV28 and TRBJ2-3, the CDR3 gives the full variable domain: DVKVTQSSRYLVKRTGEKVFLECVQDMDHENMFWYRQDPGLGLRLIYFSYDVKMKEKGDIPEGYSVSREKKERFSLILESASTNQTSMYLCASSRDRATDTQYFGPGTRLTVL.